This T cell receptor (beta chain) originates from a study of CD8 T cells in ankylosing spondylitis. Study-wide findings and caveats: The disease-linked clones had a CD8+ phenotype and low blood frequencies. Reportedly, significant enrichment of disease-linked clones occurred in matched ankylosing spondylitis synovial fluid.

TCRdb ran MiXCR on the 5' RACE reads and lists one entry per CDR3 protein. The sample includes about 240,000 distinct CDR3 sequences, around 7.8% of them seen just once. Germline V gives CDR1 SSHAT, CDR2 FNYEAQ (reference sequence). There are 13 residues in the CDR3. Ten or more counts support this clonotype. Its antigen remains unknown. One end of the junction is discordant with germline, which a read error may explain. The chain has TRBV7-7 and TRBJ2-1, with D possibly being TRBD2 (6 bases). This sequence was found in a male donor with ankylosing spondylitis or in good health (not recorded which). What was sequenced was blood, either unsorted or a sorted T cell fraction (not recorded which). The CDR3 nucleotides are TGTGCTAGCAGCCAGGGACTTTACAATGAGCAGTTCTTC. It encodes CASSQGLYNEQFF.